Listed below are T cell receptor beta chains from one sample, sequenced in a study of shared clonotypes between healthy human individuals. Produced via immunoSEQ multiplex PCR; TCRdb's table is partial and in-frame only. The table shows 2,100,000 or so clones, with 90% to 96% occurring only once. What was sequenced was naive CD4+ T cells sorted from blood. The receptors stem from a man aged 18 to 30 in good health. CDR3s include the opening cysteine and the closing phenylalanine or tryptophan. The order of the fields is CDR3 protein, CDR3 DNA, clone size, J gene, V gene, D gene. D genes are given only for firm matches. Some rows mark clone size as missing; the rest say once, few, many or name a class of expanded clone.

CAISGGLAGERRDTQYF TGTGCCATCAGTGGAGGACTAGCGGGGGAGCGGAGAGATACGCAGTATTTT . TRBJ2-3 TRBV10-3 TRBD2
CATQLGRKSNEKLFF TGTGCCACCCAGTTGGGGCGGAAAAGTAATGAAAAACTGTTTTTT . TRBJ1-4 TRBV10-3 .
CASSPNLAGPTDTQYF TGCGCCAGCAGCCCCAACCTAGCGGGTCCCACAGATACGCAGTATTTT . TRBJ2-3 TRBV5-1 TRBD2
CASRTGGVHYEQYF TGTGCCAGCAGAACAGGGGGGGTTCACTACGAGCAGTACTTC . TRBJ2-7 TRBV6-5 .
CASSRRGSGRTDTQYF TGTGCCAGCAGCCGGAGGGGAAGCGGACGCACAGATACGCAGTATTTT . TRBJ2-3 TRBV5-6 .
CASSLAEINEKLFF TGTGCCAGCAGCTTAGCGGAGATTAATGAAAAACTGTTTTTT few TRBJ1-4 TRBV7-9 .
CAWSGLALGEQFF TGTGCCTGGAGCGGACTAGCCCTCGGGGAGCAGTTCTTC . TRBJ2-1 TRBV30 TRBD2
CSVERRDITDTQYF TGCAGCGTTGAACGCAGGGACATCACAGATACGCAGTATTTT . TRBJ2-3 TRBV29-1 .
CAISESLTDTQYF TGTGCCATCAGTGAGTCCCTGACAGATACGCAGTATTTT . TRBJ2-3 TRBV10-3 .
CASSMGWRADGTEAFF TGTGCCAGTAGTATGGGTTGGAGGGCGGATGGCACTGAAGCTTTCTTT . TRBJ1-1 TRBV19 .
CASSPNTDTQYF TGTGCCAGCTCACCAAACACAGATACGCAGTATTTT . TRBJ2-3 TRBV18 .
CASTPAPGQGLRNTEAFF TGCGCCAGCACCCCCGCACCGGGACAGGGGTTAAGGAACACTGAAGCTTTCTTT . TRBJ1-1 TRBV5-1 TRBD1
CASSVAGGIQETQYF TGTGCCAGCAGCGTAGCGGGAGGGATACAAGAGACCCAGTACTTC . TRBJ2-5 TRBV7-9 TRBD2
CASSRRLLNTGELFF TGTGCCAGCAGCCGCCGACTTCTGAACACCGGGGAGCTGTTTTTT . TRBJ2-2 TRBV14 .
CASKPGQDLYEQYF TGTGCCAGCAAGCCGGGACAGGATCTTTACGAGCAGTACTTC once TRBJ2-7 TRBV6-6 TRBD1
CAWTGDTGELFF TGTGCCTGGACCGGCGACACCGGGGAGCTGTTTTTT . TRBJ2-2 TRBV30 .
CASSIPWTGSSGNTIYF TGTGCCAGTAGTATCCCCTGGACAGGCAGCTCTGGAAACACCATATATTTT . TRBJ1-3 TRBV19 TRBD1
CASSMTGEAFF TGTGCCAGTAGTATGACGGGGGAAGCTTTCTTT . TRBJ1-1 TRBV19 .
CASSLGVGRDTIYF TGTGCCAGCAGCTTAGGGGTAGGGAGAGACACCATATATTTT . TRBJ1-3 TRBV7-2 .
CASSERSFDGANVLTF TGTGCCAGCAGTGAGAGAAGTTTCGATGGGGCCAACGTCCTGACTTTC . TRBJ2-6 TRBV2 .
CASSLDNQPQHF TGTGCCAGCAGCTTAGATAATCAGCCCCAGCATTTT few TRBJ1-5 TRBV7-9 .
CSAKDGFEAFF TGCAGTGCTAAGGATGGTTTTGAAGCTTTCTTT . TRBJ1-1 TRBV20-1 .
CASSLEGQGAEKLFF TGCGCCAGCAGCCTGGAGGGACAGGGGGCGGAAAAACTGTTTTTT . TRBJ1-4 TRBV5-1 TRBD1
CASSGDRYYNEQFF TGTGCCAGCAGTGGGGACAGGTACTACAATGAGCAGTTCTTC . TRBJ2-1 TRBV6-1 TRBD1
CASRQGFGETQYF TGTGCCTCCCGGCAGGGATTTGGAGAGACCCAGTACTTC . TRBJ2-5 TRBV27 .
CASMEVWGLNTEAFF TGCGCCAGTATGGAGGTTTGGGGACTAAACACTGAAGCTTTCTTT . TRBJ1-1 TRBV5-1 .
CASSLGLELFF TGTGCCAGCAGCTTAGGGCTAGAGCTGTTTTTT . TRBJ2-2 TRBV7-2 .
CASSYQQGPGELFF TGTGCCAGCAGTTACCAACAGGGCCCCGGGGAGCTGTTTTTT . TRBJ2-2 TRBV6-6 .
CASSSRPSKEKLFF TGCGCCAGCAGCTCCCGGCCTAGCAAGGAAAAACTGTTTTTT . TRBJ1-4 TRBV5-1 .
CASGGALEQYF TGTGCCAGCGGGGGGGCTCTGGAGCAGTACTTC . TRBJ2-7 TRBV6-6 .
CASSLGRAPQNTEAFF TGTGCCAGCAGTTTAGGGAGGGCGCCCCAAAACACTGAAGCTTTCTTT . TRBJ1-1 TRBV27 .
CASSLRTGEDTGELFF TGTGCCAGCAGCCTCCGGACAGGGGAGGACACCGGGGAGCTGTTTTTT . TRBJ2-2 TRBV11-3 TRBD1
CASSMDQHTGYEQYF TGTGCCAGTAGTATGGACCAACATACCGGATACGAGCAGTACTTC . TRBJ2-7 TRBV19 .
CASSLAFGGQTAGVGNSPLHF TGCGCCAGCAGCTTGGCCTTCGGGGGACAGACGGCCGGCGTGGGTAATTCACCCCTCCACTTT . TRBJ1-6 TRBV5-1 TRBD1